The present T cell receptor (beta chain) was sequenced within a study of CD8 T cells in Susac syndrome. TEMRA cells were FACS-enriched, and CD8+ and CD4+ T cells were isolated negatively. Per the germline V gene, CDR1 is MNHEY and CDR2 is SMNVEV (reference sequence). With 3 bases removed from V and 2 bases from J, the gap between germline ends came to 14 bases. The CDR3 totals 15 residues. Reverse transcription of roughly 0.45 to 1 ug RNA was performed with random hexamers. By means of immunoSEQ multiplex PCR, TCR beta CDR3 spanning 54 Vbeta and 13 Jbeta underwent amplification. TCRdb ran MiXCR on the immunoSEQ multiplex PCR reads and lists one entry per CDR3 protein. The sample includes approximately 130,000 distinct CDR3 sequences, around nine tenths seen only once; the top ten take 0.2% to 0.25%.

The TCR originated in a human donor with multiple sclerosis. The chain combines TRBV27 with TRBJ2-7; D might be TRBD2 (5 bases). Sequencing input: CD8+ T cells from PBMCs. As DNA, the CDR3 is TGTGCCAGCAGTTTGGGAGCCGACGGCACCTACGAGCAGTACTTC. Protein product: CASSLGADGTYEQYF.